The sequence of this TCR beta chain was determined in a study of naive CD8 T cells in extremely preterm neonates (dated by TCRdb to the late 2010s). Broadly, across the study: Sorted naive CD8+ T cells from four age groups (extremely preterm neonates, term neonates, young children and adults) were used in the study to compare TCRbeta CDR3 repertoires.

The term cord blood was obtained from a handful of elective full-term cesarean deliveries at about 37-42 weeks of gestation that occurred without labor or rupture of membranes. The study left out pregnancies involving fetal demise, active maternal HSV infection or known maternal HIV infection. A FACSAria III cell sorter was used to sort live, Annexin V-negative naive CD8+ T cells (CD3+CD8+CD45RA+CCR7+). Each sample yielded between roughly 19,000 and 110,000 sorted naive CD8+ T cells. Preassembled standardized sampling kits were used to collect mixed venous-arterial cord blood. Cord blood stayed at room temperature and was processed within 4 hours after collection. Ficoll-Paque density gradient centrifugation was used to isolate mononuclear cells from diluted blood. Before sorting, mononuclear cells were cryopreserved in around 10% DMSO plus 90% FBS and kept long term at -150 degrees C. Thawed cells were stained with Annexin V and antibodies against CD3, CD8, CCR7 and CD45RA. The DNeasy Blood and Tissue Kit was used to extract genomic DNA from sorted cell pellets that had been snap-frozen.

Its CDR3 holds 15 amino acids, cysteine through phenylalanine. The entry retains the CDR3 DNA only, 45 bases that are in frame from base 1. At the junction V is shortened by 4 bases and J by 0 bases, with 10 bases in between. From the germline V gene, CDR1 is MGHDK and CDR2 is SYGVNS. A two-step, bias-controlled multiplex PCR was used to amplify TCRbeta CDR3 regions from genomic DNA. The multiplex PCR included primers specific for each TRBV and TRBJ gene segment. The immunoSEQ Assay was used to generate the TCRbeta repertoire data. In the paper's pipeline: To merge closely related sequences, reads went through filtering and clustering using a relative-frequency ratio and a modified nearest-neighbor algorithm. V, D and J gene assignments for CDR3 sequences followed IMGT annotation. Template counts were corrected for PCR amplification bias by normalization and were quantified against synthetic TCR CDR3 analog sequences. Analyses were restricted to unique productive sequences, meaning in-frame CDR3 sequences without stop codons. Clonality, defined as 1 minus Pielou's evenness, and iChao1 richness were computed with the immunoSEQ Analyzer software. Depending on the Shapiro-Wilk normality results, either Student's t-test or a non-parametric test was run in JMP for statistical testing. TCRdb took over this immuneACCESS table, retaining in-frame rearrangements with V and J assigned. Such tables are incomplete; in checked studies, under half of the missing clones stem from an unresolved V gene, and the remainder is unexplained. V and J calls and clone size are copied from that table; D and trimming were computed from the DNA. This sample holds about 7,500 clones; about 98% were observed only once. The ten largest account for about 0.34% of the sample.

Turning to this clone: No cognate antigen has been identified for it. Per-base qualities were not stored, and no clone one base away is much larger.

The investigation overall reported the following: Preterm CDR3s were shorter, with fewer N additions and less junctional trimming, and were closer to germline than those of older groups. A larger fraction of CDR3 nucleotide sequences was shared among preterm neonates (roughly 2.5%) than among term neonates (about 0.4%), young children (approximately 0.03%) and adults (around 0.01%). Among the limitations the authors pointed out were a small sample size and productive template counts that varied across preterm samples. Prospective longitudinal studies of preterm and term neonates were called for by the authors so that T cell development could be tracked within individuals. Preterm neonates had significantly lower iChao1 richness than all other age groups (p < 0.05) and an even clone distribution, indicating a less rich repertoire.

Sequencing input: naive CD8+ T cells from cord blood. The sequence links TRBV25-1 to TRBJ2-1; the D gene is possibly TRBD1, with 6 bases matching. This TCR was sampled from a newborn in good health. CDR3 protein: CASSAGVSSYNEQFF. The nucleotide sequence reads TGTGCCAGCAGTGCAGGGGTCTCCTCCTACAATGAGCAGTTCTTC.